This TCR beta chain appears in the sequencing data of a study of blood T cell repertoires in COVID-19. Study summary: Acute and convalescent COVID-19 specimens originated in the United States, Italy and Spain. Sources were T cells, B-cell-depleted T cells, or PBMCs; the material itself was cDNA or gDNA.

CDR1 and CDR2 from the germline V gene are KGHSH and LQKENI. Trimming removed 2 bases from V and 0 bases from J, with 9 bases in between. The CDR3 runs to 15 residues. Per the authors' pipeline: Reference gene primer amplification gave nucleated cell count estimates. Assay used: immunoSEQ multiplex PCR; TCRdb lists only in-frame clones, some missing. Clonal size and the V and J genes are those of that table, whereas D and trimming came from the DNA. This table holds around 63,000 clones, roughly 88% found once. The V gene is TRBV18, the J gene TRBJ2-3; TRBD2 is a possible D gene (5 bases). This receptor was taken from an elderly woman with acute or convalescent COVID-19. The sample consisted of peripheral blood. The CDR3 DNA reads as TGTGCCAGCTCACCAGCAGGACTTAGCACAGATACGCAGTATTTT. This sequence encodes CASSPAGLSTDTQYF.